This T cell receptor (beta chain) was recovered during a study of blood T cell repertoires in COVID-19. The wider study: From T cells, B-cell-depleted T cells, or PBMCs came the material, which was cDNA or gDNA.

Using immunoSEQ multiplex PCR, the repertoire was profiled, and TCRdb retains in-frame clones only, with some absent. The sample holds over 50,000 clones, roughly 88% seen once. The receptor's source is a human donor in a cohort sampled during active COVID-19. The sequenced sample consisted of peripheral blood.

The CDR3 region is CASSPQRGRVNEKLFF. For the CDR3, the DNA is TGTGCCAGCTCACCTCAAAGGGGCAGGGTGAATGAAAAACTGTTTTTT. The chain uses TRBV7-8 and TRBJ1-4, with D perhaps TRBD1 (5 bases). Looked up from germline, CDR1 is SGHVS and CDR2 is FQNEAQ. Trimming pared 8 bases from V and 5 bases from J, leaving 21 bases between. The CDR3 has 16 residues.